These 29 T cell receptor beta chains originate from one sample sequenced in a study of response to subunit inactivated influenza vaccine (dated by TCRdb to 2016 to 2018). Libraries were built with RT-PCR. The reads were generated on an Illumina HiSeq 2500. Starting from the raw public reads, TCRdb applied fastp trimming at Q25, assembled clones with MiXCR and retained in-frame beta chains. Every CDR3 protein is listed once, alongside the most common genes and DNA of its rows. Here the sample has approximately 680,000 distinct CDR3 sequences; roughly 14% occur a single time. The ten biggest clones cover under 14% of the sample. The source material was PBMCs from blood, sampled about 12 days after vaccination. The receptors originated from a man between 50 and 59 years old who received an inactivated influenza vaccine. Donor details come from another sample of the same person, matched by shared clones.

The CDR3 spells CASSPPARPYNEQFF. Here the CDR3 DNA reads TGTGCCAGCTCACCACCGGCCAGGCCATACAATGAGCAGTTCTTC. This chain uses TRBV18 with TRBJ2-1; D not certain. The CDR3 sequence is 15 residues long. Per the germline V gene, CDR1 is KGHSH and CDR2 is LQKENI. The ends were cut back, 0 bases at V and 4 bases at J, with 10 bases in the middle.

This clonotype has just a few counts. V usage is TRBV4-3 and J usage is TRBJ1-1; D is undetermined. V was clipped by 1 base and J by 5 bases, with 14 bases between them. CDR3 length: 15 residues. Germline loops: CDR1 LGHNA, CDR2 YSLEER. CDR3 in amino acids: CASSQVAGRETEAFF. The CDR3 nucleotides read TGCGCCAGCAGCCAAGTGGCGGGCCGAGAGACTGAAGCTTTCTTT.

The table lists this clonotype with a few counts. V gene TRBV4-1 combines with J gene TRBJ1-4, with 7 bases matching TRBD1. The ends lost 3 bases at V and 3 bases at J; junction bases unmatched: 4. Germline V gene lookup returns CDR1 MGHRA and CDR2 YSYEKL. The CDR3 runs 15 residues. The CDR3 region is CASSQTGLANEKLFF. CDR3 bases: TGCGCCAGCAGCCAGACAGGGTTGGCTAATGAAAAACTGTTTTTT.

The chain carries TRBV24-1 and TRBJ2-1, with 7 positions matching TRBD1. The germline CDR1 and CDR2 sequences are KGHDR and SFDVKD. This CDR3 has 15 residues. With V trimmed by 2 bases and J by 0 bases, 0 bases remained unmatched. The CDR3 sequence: CATSDSGGSYNEQFF. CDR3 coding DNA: TGTGCCACCAGTGATTCAGGGGGCTCCTACAATGAGCAGTTCTTC.

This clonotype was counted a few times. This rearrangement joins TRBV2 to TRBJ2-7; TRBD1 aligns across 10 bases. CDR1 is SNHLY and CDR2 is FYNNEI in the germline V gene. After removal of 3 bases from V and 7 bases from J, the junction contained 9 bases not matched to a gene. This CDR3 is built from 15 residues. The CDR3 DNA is TGTGCCAGCAGTGATTTTGACCCGGACAGGGGGGAGCAGTACTTC. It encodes CASSDFDPDRGEQYF.

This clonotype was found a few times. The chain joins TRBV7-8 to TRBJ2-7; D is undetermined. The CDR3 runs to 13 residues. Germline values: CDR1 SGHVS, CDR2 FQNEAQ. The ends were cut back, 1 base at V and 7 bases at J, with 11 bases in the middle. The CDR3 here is CASSLVGLLEQYF. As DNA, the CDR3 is TGTGCCAGCAGCTTAGTTGGCCTCCTGGAGCAGTACTTC.

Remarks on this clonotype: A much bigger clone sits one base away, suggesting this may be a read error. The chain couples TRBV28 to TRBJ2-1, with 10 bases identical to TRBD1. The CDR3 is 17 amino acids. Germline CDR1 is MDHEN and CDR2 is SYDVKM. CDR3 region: CVSSSWDRGQIYNEQFF. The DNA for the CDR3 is TGTGTCAGCAGTAGCTGGGACAGGGGCCAAATATACAATGAGCAGTTCTTC.

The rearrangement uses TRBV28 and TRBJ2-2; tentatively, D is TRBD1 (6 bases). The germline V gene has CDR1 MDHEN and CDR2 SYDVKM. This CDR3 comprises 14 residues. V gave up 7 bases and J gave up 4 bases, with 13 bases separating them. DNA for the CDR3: TGTGCCAGCACCTACAGGGCTTCCACCGGGGAGCTGTTTTTT. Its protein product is CASTYRASTGELFF.

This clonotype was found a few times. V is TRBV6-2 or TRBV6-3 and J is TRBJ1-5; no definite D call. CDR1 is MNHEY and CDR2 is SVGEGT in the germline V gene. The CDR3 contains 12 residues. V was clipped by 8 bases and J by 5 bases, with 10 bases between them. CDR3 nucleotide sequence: TGTGCCAGCCGCCGGAGGGATCAGCCCCAGCATTTT. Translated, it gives CASRRRDQPQHF.

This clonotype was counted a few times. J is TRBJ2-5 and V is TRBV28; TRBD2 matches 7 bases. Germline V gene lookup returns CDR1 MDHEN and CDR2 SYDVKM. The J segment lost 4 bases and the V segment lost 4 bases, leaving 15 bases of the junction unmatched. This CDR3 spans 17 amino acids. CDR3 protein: CASSSPSRGRVRETQYF. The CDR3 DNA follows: TGTGCCAGCAGTTCCCCCTCTCGCGGGAGAGTAAGAGAGACCCAGTACTTC. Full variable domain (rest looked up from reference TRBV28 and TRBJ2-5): DVKVTQSSRYLVKRTGEKVFLECVQDMDHENMFWYRQDPGLGLRLIYFSYDVKMKEKGDIPEGYSVSREKKERFSLILESASTNQTSMYLCASSSPSRGRVRETQYFGPGTRLLVL.

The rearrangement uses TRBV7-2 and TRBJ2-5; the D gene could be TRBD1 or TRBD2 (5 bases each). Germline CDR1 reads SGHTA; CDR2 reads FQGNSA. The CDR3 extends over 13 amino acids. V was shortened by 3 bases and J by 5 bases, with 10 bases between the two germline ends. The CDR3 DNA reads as TGTGCCAGCAGCTTCTTCAGGGAGGAGACCCAGTACTTC. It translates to CASSFFREETQYF.

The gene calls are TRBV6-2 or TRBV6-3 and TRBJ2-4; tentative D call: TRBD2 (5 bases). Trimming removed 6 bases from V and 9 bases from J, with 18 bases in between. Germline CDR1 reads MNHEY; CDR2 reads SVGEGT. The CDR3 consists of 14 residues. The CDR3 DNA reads TGTGCCAGCAGGCCCCGGGATAATGAGGTCATTCAGTACTTC. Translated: CASRPRDNEVIQYF.

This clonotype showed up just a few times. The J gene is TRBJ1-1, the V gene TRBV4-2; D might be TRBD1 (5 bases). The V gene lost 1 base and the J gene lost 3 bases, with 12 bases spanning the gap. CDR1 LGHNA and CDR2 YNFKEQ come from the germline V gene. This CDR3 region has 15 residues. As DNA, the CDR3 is TGTGCCAGCAGCCAAGTTATGGTCAGGGACACTGAAGCTTTCTTT. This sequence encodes CASSQVMVRDTEAFF.

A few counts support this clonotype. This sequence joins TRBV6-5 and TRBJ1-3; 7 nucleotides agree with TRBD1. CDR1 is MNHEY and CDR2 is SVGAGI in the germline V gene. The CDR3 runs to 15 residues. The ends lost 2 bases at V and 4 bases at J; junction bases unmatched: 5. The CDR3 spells CASSYNRGLGNTIYF. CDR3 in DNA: TGTGCCAGCAGTTACAACAGGGGCTTAGGAAACACCATATATTTT.

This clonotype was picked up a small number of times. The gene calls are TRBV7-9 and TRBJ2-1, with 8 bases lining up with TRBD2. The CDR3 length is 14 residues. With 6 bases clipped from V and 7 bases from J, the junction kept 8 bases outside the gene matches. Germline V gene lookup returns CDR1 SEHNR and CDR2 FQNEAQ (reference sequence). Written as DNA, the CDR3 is TGTGCCAGCAGGCCAACTCGGGGGGGGAATGAGCAGTTCTTC. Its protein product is CASRPTRGGNEQFF.

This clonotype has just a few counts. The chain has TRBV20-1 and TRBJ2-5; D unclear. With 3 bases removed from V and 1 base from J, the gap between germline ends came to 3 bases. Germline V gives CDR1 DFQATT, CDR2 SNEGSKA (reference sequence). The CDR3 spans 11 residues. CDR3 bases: TGCAGTGCTAGCCCCCAAGAGACCCAGTACTTC. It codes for CSASPQETQYF.

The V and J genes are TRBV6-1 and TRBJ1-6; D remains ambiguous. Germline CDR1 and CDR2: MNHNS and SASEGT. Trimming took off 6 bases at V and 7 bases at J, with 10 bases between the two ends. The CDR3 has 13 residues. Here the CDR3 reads CASRLQSNSPLHF. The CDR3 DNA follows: TGTGCCAGCAGACTACAGTCAAATTCACCCCTCCACTTT.

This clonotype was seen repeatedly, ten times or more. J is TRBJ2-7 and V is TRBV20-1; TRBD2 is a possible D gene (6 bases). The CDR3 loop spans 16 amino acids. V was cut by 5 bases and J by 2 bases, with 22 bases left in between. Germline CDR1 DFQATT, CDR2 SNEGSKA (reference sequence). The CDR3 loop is CSARDTSGLNTYEQYF. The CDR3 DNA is TGCAGTGCTCGGGATACCTCGGGACTGAACACCTACGAGCAGTACTTC.

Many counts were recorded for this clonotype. Here the CDR3 DNA reads TGTGCCAGCAGCTTACAACAGCAGCCCCAGCATTTT. This translates into CASSLQQQPQHF. The chain couples TRBV7-2 to TRBJ1-5; the D is unclear. From germline, CDR1 is SGHTA and CDR2 FQGNSA. The V and J ends lost 2 bases and 7 bases respectively, with 6 bases between them. This CDR3 region has 12 residues.

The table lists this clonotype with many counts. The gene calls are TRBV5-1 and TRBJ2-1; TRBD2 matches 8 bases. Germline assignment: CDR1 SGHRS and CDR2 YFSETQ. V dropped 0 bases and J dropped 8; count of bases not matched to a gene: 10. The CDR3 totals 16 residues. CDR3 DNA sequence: TGCGCCAGCAGCTTGGTACGGGGGGGCCCTCGGGATGAGCAGTTCTTC. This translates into CASSLVRGGPRDEQFF. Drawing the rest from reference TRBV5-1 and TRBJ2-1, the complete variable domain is KAGVTQTPRYLIKTRGQQVTLSCSPISGHRSVSWYQQTPGQGLQFLFEYFSETQRNKGNFPGRFSGRQFSNSRSEMNVSTLELGDSALYLCASSLVRGGPRDEQFFGPGTRLTVL.

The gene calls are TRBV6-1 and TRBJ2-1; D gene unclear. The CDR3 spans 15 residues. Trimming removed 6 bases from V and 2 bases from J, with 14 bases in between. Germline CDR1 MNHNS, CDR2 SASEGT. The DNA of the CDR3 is TGTGCCAGCAGACCCTTTGGGATAGCCTACAATGAGCAGTTCTTC. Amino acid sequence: CASRPFGIAYNEQFF.

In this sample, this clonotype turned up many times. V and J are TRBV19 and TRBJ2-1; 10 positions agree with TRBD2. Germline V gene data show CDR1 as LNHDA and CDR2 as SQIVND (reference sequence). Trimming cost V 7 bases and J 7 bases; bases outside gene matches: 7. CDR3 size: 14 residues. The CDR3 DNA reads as TGTGCCAGTACCTCGGGACTAGCGATGAATGAGCAGTTCTTC. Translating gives CASTSGLAMNEQFF.

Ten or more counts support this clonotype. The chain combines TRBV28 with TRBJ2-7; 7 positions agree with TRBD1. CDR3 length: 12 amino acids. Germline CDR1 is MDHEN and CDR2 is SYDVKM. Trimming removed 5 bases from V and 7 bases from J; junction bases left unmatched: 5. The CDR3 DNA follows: TGTGCCAGCAGTCCGACAGGGCTTGAGCAGTACTTC. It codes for CASSPTGLEQYF.

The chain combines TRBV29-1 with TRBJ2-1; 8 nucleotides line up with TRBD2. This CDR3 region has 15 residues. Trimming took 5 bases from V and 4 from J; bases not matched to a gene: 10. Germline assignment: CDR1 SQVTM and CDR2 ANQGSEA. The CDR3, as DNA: TGCAGCGTTATGAGGCGGGAGGCGGGTTACAATGAGCAGTTCTTC. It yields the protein CSVMRREAGYNEQFF.

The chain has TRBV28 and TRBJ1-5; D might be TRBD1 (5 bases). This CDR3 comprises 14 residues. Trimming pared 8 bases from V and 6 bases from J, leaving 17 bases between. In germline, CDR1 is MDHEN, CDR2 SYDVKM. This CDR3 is CASGARQLIQPQHF. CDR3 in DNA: TGTGCCAGCGGTGCCCGACAGTTAATTCAGCCCCAGCATTTT. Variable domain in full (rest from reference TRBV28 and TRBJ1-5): DVKVTQSSRYLVKRTGEKVFLECVQDMDHENMFWYRQDPGLGLRLIYFSYDVKMKEKGDIPEGYSVSREKKERFSLILESASTNQTSMYLCASGARQLIQPQHFGDGTRLSIL.

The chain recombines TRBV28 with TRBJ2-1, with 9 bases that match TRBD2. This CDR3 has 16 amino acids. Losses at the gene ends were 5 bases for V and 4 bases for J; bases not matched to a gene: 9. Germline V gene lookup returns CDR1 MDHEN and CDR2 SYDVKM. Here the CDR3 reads CASSTVAGGPYNEQFF. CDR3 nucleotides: TGTGCCAGCAGTACCGTGGCGGGAGGGCCTTACAATGAGCAGTTCTTC.

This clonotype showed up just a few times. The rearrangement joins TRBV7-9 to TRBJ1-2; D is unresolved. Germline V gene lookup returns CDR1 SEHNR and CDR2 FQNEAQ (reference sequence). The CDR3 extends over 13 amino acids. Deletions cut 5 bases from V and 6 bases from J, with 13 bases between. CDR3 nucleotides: TGTGCCAGCAGCCGCCTAGACGAAGATGGCTACACCTTC. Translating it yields CASSRLDEDGYTF.

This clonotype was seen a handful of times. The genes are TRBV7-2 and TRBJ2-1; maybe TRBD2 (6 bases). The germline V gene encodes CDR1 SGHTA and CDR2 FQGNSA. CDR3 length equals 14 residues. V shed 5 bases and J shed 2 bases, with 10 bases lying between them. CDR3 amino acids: CASSPAGPYNEQFF. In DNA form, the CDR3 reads TGTGCCAGCAGCCCCGCGGGACCCTACAATGAGCAGTTCTTC. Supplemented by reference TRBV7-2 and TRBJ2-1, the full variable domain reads GAGVSQSPSNKVTEKGKDVELRCDPISGHTALYWYRQSLGQGLEFLIYFQGNSAPDKSGLPSDRFSAERTGGSVSTLTIQRTQQEDSAVYLCASSPAGPYNEQFFGPGTRLTVL.

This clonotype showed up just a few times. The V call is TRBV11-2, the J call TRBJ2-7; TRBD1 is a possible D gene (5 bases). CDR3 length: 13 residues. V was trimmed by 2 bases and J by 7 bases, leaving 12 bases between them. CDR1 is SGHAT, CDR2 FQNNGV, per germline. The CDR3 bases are TGTGCCAGCAGCTTATTCAGGGCGTGGGAGCAGTACTTC. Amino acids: CASSLFRAWEQYF.